The entry below gives a single TCR beta chain sequence along with its context. Its antigen is unidentified. This table comes from immunoSEQ multiplex PCR, and its TCRdb copy is limited to in-frame clones, with some not included. Of about 490,000 clones in the sample, around 79% were seen once. The germline CDR1 and CDR2 sequences are SGHRS and YFSETQ. Between the trimmed V and J ends, which lost 0 bases and 1 base, there was a span of 9 bases. This CDR3 contains 15 residues. This entry belongs to a study of shared clonotypes between healthy human individuals. Broader study findings: Few donors restricted represented genetic and exposure-history diversity.

Caucasian adults residing in Nashville, Tennessee made up all the donors. Sequencing was performed on PBMCs. The V call is TRBV5-1, the J call TRBJ2-3; D not resolved. The sequence was collected from a woman between 35 and 50 years old in good health. Some clones in this sample may be carry-over from other donors' samples. Here the CDR3 DNA reads TGCGCCAGCAGCTTGGCCCACTACCGCACAGATACGCAGTATTTT. Its protein product is CASSLAHYRTDTQYF.